This TCR beta chain comes out of a study of blood T cell repertoires in COVID-19. Libraries were prepared by immunoSEQ multiplex PCR; TCRdb keeps only in-frame clonotypes and omits some of them. Altogether tens of thousands of clones are present, more than 75% being singletons, with the ten largest covering 2.6%. Trimming pared 0 bases from V and 0 bases from J, leaving 17 bases between. CDR3 size: 18 residues. Germline CDR1 is SEHNR and CDR2 is FQNEAQ (reference sequence). This chain uses TRBV7-9 with TRBJ1-2, with D perhaps matching TRBD1 (6 bases). The specimen was peripheral blood. The receptor comes from a woman of 80 years or more with COVID-19, enrolled during active disease. The CDR3 sequence is CASSLAFRDTETNYGYTF. The CDR3 region has the DNA TGTGCCAGCAGCTTAGCTTTCAGGGACACAGAGACTAACTATGGCTACACCTTC.